This is a list of T cell receptor beta chains from one sample in a study of blood T cell repertoires in COVID-19. Sequencing was performed with immunoSEQ multiplex PCR; in TCRdb, only in-frame clones are kept and a portion is missing. Of about 110,000 clones in the sample, 70% to 80% were seen once. The material sequenced was peripheral blood. The receptors stem from an elderly man with COVID-19, enrolled during active disease. Both conserved end residues are trimmed from each CDR3. The order of the fields is V gene, CDR3 protein.

>TRBV7-2
ASSPPGGSGPKNIQY
>TRBV29-1
SAGGGRGTDTQY
>TRBV28
ASSLSDSSLGGYT
>TRBV25-1
ASSGWQGLGKLF
>TRBV28
ASSFQAGGEEKLF
>TRBV5-1
ASSLTTDGYSGANVLT
>TRBV6-5
ASYKQGSYEQY
>TRBV21-1
ASNPRREAQY
>TRBV28
ASSTLGEIGYGYT
>TRBV6-6
ASTEDKSSYEQY
>TRBV10-3
AIRGRARGSEQY
>TRBV13
ASSLELAGGPTGELF
>TRBV29-1
SVATGGGTDTQY
>TRBV11-1
ASSLRAGDDTGELF
>TRBV6-5
ASSYSYSNQPQH
>TRBV3-1/TRBV3-2
ASSTFTAANEQF
>TRBV3-1/TRBV3-2
ASSQESQGSYEQY
>TRBV19
ASSITPGYEQY
>TRBV5-4
ASSPRSGSRYEQY
>TRBV7-2
ASSLVTGQFYEQY
>TRBV29-1
SADTGEETQY
>TRBV28
ASSLIALYGYT
>TRBV11-2
ASNQQASGPIYNEQF
>TRBV6-2/TRBV6-3
ASSGGTGRLNTEAF
>TRBV6-5
ASSYRTGKYEQY
>TRBV2
ASSVSPGQGAWNQPQH
>TRBV6-1
ASSEFRSYEQY
>TRBV7-2
ASSPSLAKNIQY
>TRBV5-1
ASSAYRGNTEAF
>TRBV29-1
SVARGSNEKLF
>TRBV7-2
ASSSLPGNTIY